This TCR beta chain was retrieved from a study of T cells in Graves' hyperthyroidism and ophthalmopathy. Germline loops: CDR1 MGHDK, CDR2 SYGVNS. The CDR3 totals 12 residues. V was pared by 3 bases and J by 9 bases, with 11 bases between. Study observations and caveats: Blood also contained most expanded thyroid clonotypes above 0.001.

Ophthalmopathy patients showed a Clinical Activity Score of at least 3, NOSPECS grade of at least 4 and duration under 3 months. Exclusion followed for patients with uncontrolled infection, other autoimmune disease, pregnancy or lactation. As for this clonotype: Its antigen is currently unknown.

The source material, RNA transcripts, was used to amplify TCR beta CDR3 regions. The primer set for the first-round RT-PCR of the TCR CDR3 was HTBI. TCRdb itself ran the multiplex PCR reads through MiXCR, one entry per CDR3 protein. The sample shows 500,000 to 550,000 distinct CDR3 sequences, just under 20% of them seen only once. V is TRBV25-1 and J is TRBJ1-2; D not resolved. The sequenced sample consisted of blood. This TCR was recovered from a man aged 40-55 years with Graves' ophthalmopathy. The CDR3 protein is CASSDLGRRYTF. The CDR3 nucleotides are TGTGCCAGCAGTGACCTCGGACGGCGCTACACCTTC.